This T cell receptor (beta chain) was sequenced for a study of cytomegalovirus exposure and HLA in healthy donors. Study-wide points: Follow-up analysis found HLA locus-dependent TCR association rates, highest for DRB1 and lowest for HLA-C.

Amplification used 60 Vbeta primers and 13 Jbeta primers. Assay used: immunoSEQ multiplex PCR; TCRdb lists only in-frame clones, some missing. Here the sample spans around 150,000 clones, 61% being singletons. About this clone: Its antigen is still unknown.

V gave up 8 bases and J gave up 3 bases; unmatched junction bases: 15. The CDR3 consists of 17 residues. CDR1 and CDR2 (germline): KGHSH, LQKENI. The sequencing sample was made of PBMCs. This chain connects TRBV18 to TRBJ1-1; 10 bases fit TRBD1. The sequence derives from a male donor in good health and CMV-seronegative. For the CDR3, the DNA is TGTGCCAGCCAAGCTGGACAGGGGGTAGTTAGTGACACTGAAGCTTTCTTT. Protein product: CASQAGQGVVSDTEAFF.